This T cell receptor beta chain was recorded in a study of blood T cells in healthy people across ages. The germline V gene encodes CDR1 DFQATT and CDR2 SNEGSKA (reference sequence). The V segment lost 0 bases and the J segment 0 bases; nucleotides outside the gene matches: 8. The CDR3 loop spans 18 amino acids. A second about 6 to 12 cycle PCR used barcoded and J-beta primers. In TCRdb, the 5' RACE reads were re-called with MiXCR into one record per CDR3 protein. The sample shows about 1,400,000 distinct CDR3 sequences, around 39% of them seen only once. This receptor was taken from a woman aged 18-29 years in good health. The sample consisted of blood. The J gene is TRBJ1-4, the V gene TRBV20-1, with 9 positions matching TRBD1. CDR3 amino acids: CSARDRDRVDATNEKLFF. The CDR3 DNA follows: TGCAGTGCTAGAGACCGGGACAGGGTTGACGCAACTAATGAAAAACTGTTTTTT.